This T cell receptor (beta chain) was recovered during a study of blood T cell repertoires in COVID-19. For the study at large: Material from acute and convalescent COVID-19 was sourced from the United States, Italy and Spain. From T cells, B-cell-depleted T cells, or PBMCs came the material, which was cDNA or gDNA.

Patients at the Seattle site were enrolled during active infection and followed longitudinally. Authors' methods: Estimates of nucleated cell counts were drawn from the amplification of reference gene primers. TCRdb's table, derived via immunoSEQ multiplex PCR, lists solely in-frame clones and lacks some. D and trimming come from the DNA, and the V and J calls and clone size come from that table. Among some 100,000 clones listed, approximately 86% were seen once. The CDR3 loop spans 14 amino acids. Trimming removed 4 bases from V and 6 bases from J; junction bases left unmatched: 6. CDR1 and CDR2 (germline): LGHNA, YNFKEQ.

Sample: peripheral blood. V usage is TRBV4-2 and J usage is TRBJ2-4; TRBD2 aligns across 7 bases. The source is a man between 45 and 60 years old with COVID-19, enrolled during active disease. The CDR3 spells CASSPGTIGNIQYF. The CDR3 region has the DNA TGTGCCAGCAGCCCAGGGACTATCGGAAACATTCAGTACTTC.